These T cell receptor beta chains were read from a single sample in a study of blood T cell repertoires in COVID-19. The protocol was immunoSEQ multiplex PCR, while the TCRdb copy is restricted to in-frame clones and leaves out a portion. Found here are 150,000 or so clones, roughly 87% of them singletons; the top ten hold less than 5%. The material sequenced was PBMCs or T cells enriched from blood (not recorded which). Receptor source: a woman aged 40-49 years who had been exposed to COVID-19. The CDR3 runs from the conserved cysteine through the conserved F or W. The D gene is left open where the match is weak. For some rows the clone size is stated as once, few or many, or as a class when expanded; others skip it.

V gene,J gene,clone size,D gene,CDR3 DNA,CDR3 protein
TRBV14,TRBJ1-4,.,.,TGTGCCAGCAGCCACAAGAGCGGGGCCACTAATGAAAAACTGTTTTTT,CASSHKSGATNEKLFF
TRBV6-2/TRBV6-3,TRBJ2-5,.,TRBD2,TGTGCCAGCAGCACTAGCGCTGTAAGTGAAGAGACCCAGTACTTC,CASSTSAVSEETQYF
TRBV28,TRBJ2-3,.,TRBD1,TGTGCCAGCAGCTGGGACAGCTCGCAGTATTTT,CASSWDSSQYF
TRBV19,TRBJ1-5,.,.,TGTGCCAGTAGGCCTCTCCAGGTAAGCAATCAGCCCCAGCATTTT,CASRPLQVSNQPQHF
TRBV29-1,TRBJ2-1,.,TRBD2,TGCAGCGTTAGACCGGGACTAGCGGGAGAGGGAGTGTTCTTC,CSVRPGLAGEGVFF
TRBV10-2,TRBJ1-5,.,TRBD1,TGCGCCAGCTCTAGCTCGGACAGGGGTAGCAATCAGCCCCAGCATTTT,CASSSSDRGSNQPQHF
TRBV3-1/TRBV3-2,TRBJ2-1,.,TRBD2,TGTGCCAGCAGCCTCAGGACTAGATTCGGAAATGAGCAGTTCTTC,CASSLRTRFGNEQFF
TRBV3-1/TRBV3-2,TRBJ1-4,.,.,TGTGCCAGCAGCCTAGATGAAAAACTGTTTTTT,CASSLDEKLFF
TRBV20-1,TRBJ2-2,.,TRBD1,TGCAGTGCTCGTGGACAGGGGGCCACCGGGGAGCTGTTTTTT,CSARGQGATGELFF
TRBV19,TRBJ1-5,.,.,TGTGCCAGTAGTAGGGGGGAGCGACAGCCCCAGCATTTT,CASSRGERQPQHF
TRBV27,TRBJ1-2,.,TRBD1,TGTGCCAGCAGTTTCGTACCGGGGACAGGGAAATATGGCTACACCTTC,CASSFVPGTGKYGYTF
TRBV6-5,TRBJ1-2,.,.,TGTGCCAGCAGGCCCCCCCTTGGCGGCTACACCTTC,CASRPPLGGYTF
TRBV7-9,TRBJ2-2,.,.,TGTGCCAGCAGCGCAGAGAACACCGGGGAGCTGTTTTTT,CASSAENTGELFF
TRBV11-2,TRBJ2-1,.,TRBD2,TGTGCCAGCAGCTTAGATCGGGGGGGCAATGAGCAGTTCTTC,CASSLDRGGNEQFF
TRBV7-9,TRBJ2-5,.,.,TGTGCCAGCAGCTTGGTCATCGTCTGGACAGAAGAGACCCAGTACTTC,CASSLVIVWTEETQYF
TRBV10-3,TRBJ1-5,.,TRBD1,TGTGCCATCAGTGAGGAGACAGGGGGCAATCAGCCCCAGCATTTT,CAISEETGGNQPQHF
TRBV2,TRBJ2-4,.,.,TGTGCCAGCAGTGTAGCTTACACATTAGCCAAAAACATTCAGTACTTC,CASSVAYTLAKNIQYF
TRBV4-1,TRBJ2-7,once,.,TGCGCCAGCAGCCCTGGGACTGGGGGCTACGAGCAGTACTTC,CASSPGTGGYEQYF
TRBV18,TRBJ2-7,.,TRBD1,TGTGCCAGCTCACGAACAAAGGGCGGGACAGGCTCCTACGAGCAGTACTTC,CASSRTKGGTGSYEQYF
TRBV9,TRBJ2-7,.,.,TGTGCCAGCAGCGTAGCCCTCAACAGCTACGAGCAGTACTTC,CASSVALNSYEQYF
TRBV10-1,TRBJ1-1,few,.,TGCGCCAGCAGGGTTCGGGGGGACACTGAAGCTTTCTTT,CASRVRGDTEAFF
TRBV7-8,TRBJ1-5,few,TRBD1,TGTGCCAGCAGCTTAACTACAGGGGTCGGCAATCAGCCCCAGCATTTT,CASSLTTGVGNQPQHF
TRBV5-5,TRBJ2-3,.,.,TGTGCCAGCAGCTTGGGCGGAGATACGCAGTATTTT,CASSLGGDTQYF
TRBV19,TRBJ1-1,few,TRBD1,TGTGCCAGTAGCCTACCGGGACAGGGGTCAAGGGCTGTTAGGGACACTGAAGCTTTCTTT,CASSLPGQGSRAVRDTEAFF
TRBV6-5,TRBJ1-2,.,.,TGTGCCAGCAGTTATTCCGACCAGGGCGGCTACACCTTC,CASSYSDQGGYTF
TRBV28,TRBJ1-1,few,.,TGTGCCAGCAGTTCCCAACATACAGGGAACACTGAAGCTTTCTTT,CASSSQHTGNTEAFF
TRBV27,TRBJ1-3,.,TRBD1,TGTGCCAGCAGTCTGGGACAGGGAAACACCATATATTTT,CASSLGQGNTIYF
TRBV28,TRBJ2-7,once,TRBD1,TGTGCCAGCGTAGGGGGCTTCACCTCCTACGAGCAGTACTTC,CASVGGFTSYEQYF
TRBV27,TRBJ1-2,.,TRBD1,TGTGCCACAGGCGGGAACAGGGGTGGGAACTATGGCTACACCTTC,CATGGNRGGNYGYTF
TRBV6-5,TRBJ1-2,.,.,TGTGCCAGCAGTTACTCCGGCGGGAACTATGGCTACACCTTC,CASSYSGGNYGYTF
TRBV3-1/TRBV3-2,TRBJ2-5,.,TRBD2,TGTGCCAGCAGCCAAGCGGGGGGTGTCCAAGAGACCCAGTACTTC,CASSQAGGVQETQYF
TRBV7-2,TRBJ2-3,.,.,TGTGCCAGCAGCCTCAAAAGTTTAGCGGAAACTAGCACAGATACGCAGTATTTT,CASSLKSLAETSTDTQYF
TRBV7-6,TRBJ2-5,.,.,TGTGCCAGCAGCTTAGAGGGGGTGGCGCGTATCCAAGAGACCCAGTACTTC,CASSLEGVARIQETQYF
TRBV3-1/TRBV3-2,TRBJ1-1,once,TRBD1,TGTGCCAGCAGCCAAGGCAGGGGGCTTGGGGGAGCTTTCTTT,CASSQGRGLGGAFF
TRBV25-1,TRBJ2-1,.,.,TGTGCCAGCAGTGAATTTGAAGGGGAGGCCTACAATGAGCAGTTCTTC,CASSEFEGEAYNEQFF
TRBV7-9,TRBJ1-4,.,TRBD1,TGTGCCAGCAGCTCGGGACAGGTTGGTGAAAAACTGTTTTTT,CASSSGQVGEKLFF
TRBV29-1,TRBJ2-7,.,.,TGCAGCGTTTGCCCGACTGCGTCCTACGAGCAGTACTTC,CSVCPTASYEQYF
TRBV1,TRBJ2-4,.,.,TGCACCAGCAGCCAAGATGGGGACTGCAAAAACATTCAGTACTTC,CTSSQDGDCKNIQYF
TRBV7-7,TRBJ2-3,.,.,TGTGCCAGCAGCTTAGGAGGGAGTTCAGATACGCAGTATTTT,CASSLGGSSDTQYF
TRBV4-3,TRBJ1-6,.,.,TGCGCCAGCAGCCAACCAGGAAATAATTCACCCCTCCACTTT,CASSQPGNNSPLHF
TRBV6-5,TRBJ2-7,.,.,TGTGCCAGCAGACTTTCCTCAACGAGCTCCTACGAGCAGTACTTC,CASRLSSTSSYEQYF
TRBV29-1,TRBJ2-7,.,.,TGCAGCGTTGATCTTCACCCGATTAGCGACGAGCAGTACTTC,CSVDLHPISDEQYF
TRBV6-4,TRBJ1-1,.,TRBD1,TGTGCCAGCAGCTTCGGGAGCTGGGACAGTGAAGCTTTCTTT,CASSFGSWDSEAFF
TRBV27,TRBJ1-5,.,.,TGTGCCAGCAGTCCCCTTCAGCGGGGTCAGCCCCAGCATTTT,CASSPLQRGQPQHF
TRBV12-3/TRBV12-4,TRBJ1-1,.,.,TGTGCCAGCAGTTTTGCAGGCCCCTCTGAAGCTTTCTTT,CASSFAGPSEAFF
TRBV6-5,TRBJ2-1,.,.,TGTGCCAGCAGGTCAGCTAGGAATGAGCAGTTCTTC,CASRSARNEQFF
TRBV7-2,TRBJ1-2,.,TRBD1,TGTGCCAGCAGCTTAGGGACAGGGGGTGGCTATGGCTACACCTTC,CASSLGTGGGYGYTF
TRBV5-1,TRBJ1-4,.,TRBD1,TGCGCCAGCGCGACGGGACAGGGTAATGAAAAACTGTTTTTT,CASATGQGNEKLFF
TRBV19,TRBJ1-6,.,TRBD1,TGTGCCAGTAGTACCCAGGACAGGGGCGATTCACCCCTCCACTTT,CASSTQDRGDSPLHF